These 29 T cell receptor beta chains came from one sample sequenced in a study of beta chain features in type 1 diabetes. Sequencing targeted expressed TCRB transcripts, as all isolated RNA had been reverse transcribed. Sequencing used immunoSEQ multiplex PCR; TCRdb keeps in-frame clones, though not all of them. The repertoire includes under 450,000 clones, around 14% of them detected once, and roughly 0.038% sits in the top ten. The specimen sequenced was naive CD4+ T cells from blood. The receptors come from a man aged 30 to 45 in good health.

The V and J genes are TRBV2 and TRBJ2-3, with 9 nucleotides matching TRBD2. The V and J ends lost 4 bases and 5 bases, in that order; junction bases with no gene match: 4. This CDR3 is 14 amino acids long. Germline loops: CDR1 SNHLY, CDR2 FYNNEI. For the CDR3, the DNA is TGTGCCAGCAGTGTAGCGGGGGCCGTAGATACGCAGTATTTT. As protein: CASSVAGAVDTQYF. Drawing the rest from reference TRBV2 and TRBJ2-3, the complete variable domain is EPEVTQTPSHQVTQMGQEVILRCVPISNHLYFYWYRQILGQKVEFLVSFYNNEISEKSEIFDDQFSVERPDGSNFTLKIRSTKLEDSAMYFCASSVAGAVDTQYFGPGTRLTVL.

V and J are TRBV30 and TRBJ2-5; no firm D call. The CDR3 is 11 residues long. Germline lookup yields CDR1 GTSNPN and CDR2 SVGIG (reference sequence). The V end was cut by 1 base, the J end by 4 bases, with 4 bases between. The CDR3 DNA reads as TGTGCCTGGAGTGAGTTAGAGACCCAGTACTTC. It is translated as CAWSELETQYF. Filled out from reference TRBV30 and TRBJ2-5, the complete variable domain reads SQTIHQWPATLVQPVGSPLSLECTVEGTSNPNLYWYRQAAGRGLQLLFYSVGIGQISSEVPQNLSASRPQDRQFILSSKKLLLSDSGFYLCAWSELETQYFGPGTRLLVL.

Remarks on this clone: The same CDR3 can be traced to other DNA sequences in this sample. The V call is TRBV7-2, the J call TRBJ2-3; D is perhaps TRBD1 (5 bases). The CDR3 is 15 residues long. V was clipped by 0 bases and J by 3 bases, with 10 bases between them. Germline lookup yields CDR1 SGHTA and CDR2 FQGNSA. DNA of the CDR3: TGTGCCAGCAGCTTAGCAGGGGCTGGGACAGATACGCAGTATTTT. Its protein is CASSLAGAGTDTQYF.

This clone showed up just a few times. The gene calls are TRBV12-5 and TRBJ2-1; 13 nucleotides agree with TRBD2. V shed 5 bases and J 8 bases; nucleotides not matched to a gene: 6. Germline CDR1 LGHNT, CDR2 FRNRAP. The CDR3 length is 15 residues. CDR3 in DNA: TGTGCTAGTGGTCCCAGGACTAGCGGGAGCGATGAGCAGTTCTTC. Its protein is CASGPRTSGSDEQFF.

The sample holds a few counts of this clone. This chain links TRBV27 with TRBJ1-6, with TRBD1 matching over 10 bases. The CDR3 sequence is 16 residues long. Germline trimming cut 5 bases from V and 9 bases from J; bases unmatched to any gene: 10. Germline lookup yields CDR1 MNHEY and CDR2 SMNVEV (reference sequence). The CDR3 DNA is TGTGCCAGCAGTCCCATCCTGGGACAGGGGAGTTCACCCCTCCACTTT. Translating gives CASSPILGQGSSPLHF.

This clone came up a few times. CDR3 DNA: TGTGCCAGCAGCTCGGACATTACTAACTATGGCTACACCTTC. Translating gives CASSSDITNYGYTF. The J gene is TRBJ1-2, the V gene TRBV7-2; tentatively, D is TRBD1 (5 bases). This CDR3 comprises 14 residues. Per the germline V gene, CDR1 is SGHTA and CDR2 is FQGNSA. V was shortened by 4 bases and J by 0 bases, with 9 bases between the two germline ends.

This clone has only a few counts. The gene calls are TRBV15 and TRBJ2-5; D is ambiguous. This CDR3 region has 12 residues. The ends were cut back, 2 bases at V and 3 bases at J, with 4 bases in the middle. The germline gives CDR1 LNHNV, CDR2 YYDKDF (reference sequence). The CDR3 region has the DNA TGTGCCACCAGCAGACAAGAAGAGACCCAGTACTTC. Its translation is CATSRQEETQYF.

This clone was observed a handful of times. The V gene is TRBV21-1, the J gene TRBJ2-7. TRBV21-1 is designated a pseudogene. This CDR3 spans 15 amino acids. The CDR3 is CASSKTAYALYEQYV. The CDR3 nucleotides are TGTGCCAGCAGCAAGACGGCGTACGCCCTCTACGAGCAGTACGTC.

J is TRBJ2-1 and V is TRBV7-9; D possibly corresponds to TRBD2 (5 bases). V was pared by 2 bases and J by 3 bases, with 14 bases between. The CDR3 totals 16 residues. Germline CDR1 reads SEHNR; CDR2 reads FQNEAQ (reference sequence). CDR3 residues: CASSLRLAPYYNEQFF. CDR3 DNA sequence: TGTGCCAGCAGCTTAAGGCTAGCCCCCTACTACAATGAGCAGTTCTTC.

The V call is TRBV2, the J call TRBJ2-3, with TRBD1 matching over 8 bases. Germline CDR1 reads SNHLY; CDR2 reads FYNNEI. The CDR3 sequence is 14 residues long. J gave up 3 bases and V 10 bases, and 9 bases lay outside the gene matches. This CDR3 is CANPQGESTDTQYF. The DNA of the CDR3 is TGTGCCAACCCACAGGGGGAATCTACAGATACGCAGTATTTT.

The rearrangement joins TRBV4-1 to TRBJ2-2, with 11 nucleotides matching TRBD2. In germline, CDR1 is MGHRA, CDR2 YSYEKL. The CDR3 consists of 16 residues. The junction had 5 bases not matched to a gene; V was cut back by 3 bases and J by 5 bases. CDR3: CASSQRGLADTGELFF. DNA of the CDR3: TGCGCCAGCAGCCAGCGGGGACTAGCGGATACCGGGGAGCTGTTTTTT.

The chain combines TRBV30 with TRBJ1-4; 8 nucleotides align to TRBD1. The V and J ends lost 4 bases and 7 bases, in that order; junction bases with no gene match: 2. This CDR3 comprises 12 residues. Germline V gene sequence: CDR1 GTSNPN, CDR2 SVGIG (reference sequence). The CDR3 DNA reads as TGTGCCTGGACAGGGGGCGGTGAAAAACTGTTTTTT. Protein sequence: CAWTGGGEKLFF.

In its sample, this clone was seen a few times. CDR3: CAVSSYNEQFF. CDR3 nucleotide sequence: TGTGCAGTCAGCTCCTACAATGAGCAGTTCTTC. The V call is TRBV7-2, the J call TRBJ2-1; D not certain. The CDR3 is made up of 11 amino acids. Germline V CDR1 and CDR2: SGHTA, FQGNSA.

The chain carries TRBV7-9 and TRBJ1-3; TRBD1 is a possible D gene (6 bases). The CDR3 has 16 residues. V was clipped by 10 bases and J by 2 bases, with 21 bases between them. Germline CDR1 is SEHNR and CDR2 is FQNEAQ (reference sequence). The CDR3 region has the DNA TGTGCCAACTCCCGCCCGACAGGCCCTCCTGGAAACACCATATATTTT. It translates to CANSRPTGPPGNTIYF.

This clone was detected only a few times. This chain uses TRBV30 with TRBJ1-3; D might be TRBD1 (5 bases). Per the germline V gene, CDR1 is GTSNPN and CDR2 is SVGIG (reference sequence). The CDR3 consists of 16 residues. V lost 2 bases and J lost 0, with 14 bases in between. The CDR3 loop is CAWSSRVRFSGNTIYF. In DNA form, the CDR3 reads TGTGCCTGGAGTTCCAGGGTGCGCTTCTCTGGAAACACCATATATTTT.

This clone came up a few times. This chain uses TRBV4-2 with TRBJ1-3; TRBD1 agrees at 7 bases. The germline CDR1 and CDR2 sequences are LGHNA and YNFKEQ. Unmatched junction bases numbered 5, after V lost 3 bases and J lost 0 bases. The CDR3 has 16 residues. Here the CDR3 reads CASSHEQGNSGNTIYF. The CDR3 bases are TGTGCCAGCAGCCACGAACAGGGGAACTCTGGAAACACCATATATTTT.

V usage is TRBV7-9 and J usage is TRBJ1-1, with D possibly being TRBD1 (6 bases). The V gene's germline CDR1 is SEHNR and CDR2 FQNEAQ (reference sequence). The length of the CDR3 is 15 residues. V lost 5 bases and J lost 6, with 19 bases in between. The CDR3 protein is CASSLKTGPGPEAFF. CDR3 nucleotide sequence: TGTGCCAGCAGCCTTAAGACAGGTCCGGGCCCTGAAGCTTTCTTT.

CDR3 amino acids: CASAHSSEDEQYF. The CDR3 region has the DNA TGTGCCAGCGCCCACTCGAGTGAGGATGAGCAGTACTTC. This chain connects TRBV5-4 to TRBJ2-7; D is uncertain. V was cut by 7 bases and J by 7 bases, with 18 bases left in between. CDR1 SGHNT and CDR2 YYREEE come from the germline V gene (reference sequence). CDR3 length equals 13 residues.

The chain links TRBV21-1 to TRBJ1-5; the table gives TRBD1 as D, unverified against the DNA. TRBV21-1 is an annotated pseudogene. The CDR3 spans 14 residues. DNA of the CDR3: TGTGCCAGCAGCCCCAACAGGGACGATCAGCCCCAGCATTTT. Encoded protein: CASSPNRDDQPQHF.

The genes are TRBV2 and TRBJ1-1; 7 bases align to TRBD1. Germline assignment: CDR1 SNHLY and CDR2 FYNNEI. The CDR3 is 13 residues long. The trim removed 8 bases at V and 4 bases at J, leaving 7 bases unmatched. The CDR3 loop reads CASYRQGSTEAFF. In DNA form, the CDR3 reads TGTGCCAGCTACCGACAGGGTAGCACTGAAGCTTTCTTT.

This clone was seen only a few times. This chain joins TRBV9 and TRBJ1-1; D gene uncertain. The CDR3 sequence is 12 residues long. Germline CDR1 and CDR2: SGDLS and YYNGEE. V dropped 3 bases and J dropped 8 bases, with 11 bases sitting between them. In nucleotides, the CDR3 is TGTGCCAGCAGCGGAACCGGGTCCGAAGCTTTCTTT. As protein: CASSGTGSEAFF. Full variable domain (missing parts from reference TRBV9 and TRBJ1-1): DSGVTQTPKHLITATGQRVTLRCSPRSGDLSVYWYQQSLDQGLQFLIQYYNGEERAKGNILERFSAQQFPDLHSELNLSSLELGDSALYFCASSGTGSEAFFGQGTRLTVV.

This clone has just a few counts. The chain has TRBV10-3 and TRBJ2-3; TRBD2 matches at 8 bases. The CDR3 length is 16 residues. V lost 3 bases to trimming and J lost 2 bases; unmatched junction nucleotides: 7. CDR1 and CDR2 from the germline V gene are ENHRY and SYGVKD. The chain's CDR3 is CAISDQLAEYTDTQYF. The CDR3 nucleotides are TGTGCCATCAGTGATCAACTAGCGGAATACACAGATACGCAGTATTTT.

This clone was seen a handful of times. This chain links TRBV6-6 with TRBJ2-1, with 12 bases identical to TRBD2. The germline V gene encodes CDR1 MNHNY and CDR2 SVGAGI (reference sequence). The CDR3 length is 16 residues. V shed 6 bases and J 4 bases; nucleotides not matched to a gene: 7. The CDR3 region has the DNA TGTGCCAGCAGCCTACTAGCGGGAGGAGCTTACAATGAGCAGTTCTTC. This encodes CASSLLAGGAYNEQFF.

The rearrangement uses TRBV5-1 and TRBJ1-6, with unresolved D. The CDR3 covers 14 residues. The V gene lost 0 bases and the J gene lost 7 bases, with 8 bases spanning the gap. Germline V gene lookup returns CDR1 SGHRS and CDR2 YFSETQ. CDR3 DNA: TGCGCCAGCAGCTTGGATAGGGTGAATTCACCCCTCCACTTT. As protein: CASSLDRVNSPLHF.

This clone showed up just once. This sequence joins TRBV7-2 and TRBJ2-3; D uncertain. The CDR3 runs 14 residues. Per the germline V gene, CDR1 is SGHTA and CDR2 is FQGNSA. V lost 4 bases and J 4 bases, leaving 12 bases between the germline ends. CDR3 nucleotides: TGTGCCAGCAGCTCACGGGCCTCCCCAGATACGCAGTATTTT. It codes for CASSSRASPDTQYF.

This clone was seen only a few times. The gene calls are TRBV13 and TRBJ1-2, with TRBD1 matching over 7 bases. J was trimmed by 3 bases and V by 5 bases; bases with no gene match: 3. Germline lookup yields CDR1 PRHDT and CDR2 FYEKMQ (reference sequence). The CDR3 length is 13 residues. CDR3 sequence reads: CASSLTGHYGYTF. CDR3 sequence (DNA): TGTGCCAGCAGCCTGACAGGGCACTATGGCTACACCTTC.

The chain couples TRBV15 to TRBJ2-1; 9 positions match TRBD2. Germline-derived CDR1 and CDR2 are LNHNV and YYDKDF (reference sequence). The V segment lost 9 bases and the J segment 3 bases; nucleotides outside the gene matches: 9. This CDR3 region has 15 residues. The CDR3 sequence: CATARRLADYNEQFF. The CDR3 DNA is TGTGCCACAGCCCGGAGACTAGCGGACTACAATGAGCAGTTCTTC.

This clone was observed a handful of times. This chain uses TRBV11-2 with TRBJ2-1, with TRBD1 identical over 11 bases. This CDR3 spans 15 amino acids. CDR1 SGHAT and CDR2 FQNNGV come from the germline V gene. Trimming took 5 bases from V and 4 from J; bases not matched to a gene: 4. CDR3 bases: TGTGCCAGCAGCACGGACAGGGGGCTTTACAATGAGCAGTTCTTC. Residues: CASSTDRGLYNEQFF.

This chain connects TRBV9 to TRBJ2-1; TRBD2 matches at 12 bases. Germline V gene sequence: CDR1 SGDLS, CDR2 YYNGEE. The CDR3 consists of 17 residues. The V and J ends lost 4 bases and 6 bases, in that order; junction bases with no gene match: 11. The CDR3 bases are TGTGCCAGCAGCCCAACCAGACTAGCGGGAGAAGTCAATGAGCAGTTCTTC. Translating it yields CASSPTRLAGEVNEQFF.